Reported below is one T cell receptor beta chain. Its binding antigen is unknown. Per-nucleotide qualities are absent, and no much larger clonotype sits a single base away. The cohort comprised more than 550 healthy bone marrow donors. Cohort members were all nominally healthy when sampled, although unrecorded immune exposures were likely present. The donor tested CMV seropositive and was one of the 289 seropositive cohort members. Each donor provided a peripheral blood sample, and peripheral blood mononuclear cells were used for TCR beta sequencing. Genomic DNA extraction from the blood cell samples was performed with the Qiagen DNeasy Blood Extraction Kit. Library preparation used the immunoSEQ multiplex PCR assay. For the multiplex PCR, a mixture combining 60 forward primers for TCR Vbeta segments and 13 reverse primers for TCR Jbeta segments was used. A multiplex PCR assay on genomic DNA amplified the CDR3 region of rearranged TCR beta genes. The amplified TCR beta libraries were sequenced on the Illumina HiSeq System as 87-base-pair reads. In the original analysis: Across the roughly 640 repertoires, a later analysis counted tens of millions of unique TCR beta chains, around 11 million of which were shared by at least two donors. To remove PCR and sequencing errors, raw reads were error-corrected and collapsed into unique sequences using a nearest-neighbor algorithm that merged closely related sequences. Alignment of CDR3 sequences to IMGT reference sequences was used to assign V, D and J gene segments. For a sequence to be retained, a match of at least six nucleotides was required to both a V gene segment and a J gene segment. A rearrangement was called productive if the CDR3 had no stop codons and remained in frame with V and J, and every other rearrangement was called non-productive. Following IMGT convention, CDR3 was defined as the stretch from the second conserved V-encoded cysteine up to the conserved J-encoded phenylalanine. The earlier analysis of more than 450 of the donors excluded sequences that lacked an unambiguous match to a single V gene segment. In an earlier analysis of more than 500 of the donors, a V segment was called functional when productive rearrangements were above 56.7%, and segregating when the standard deviation between donors exceeded 5%. To diagnose cytomegalovirus status from the catalog of TCR beta chain sequences, a statistical classification framework was built. A later analysis assigned V and J genes by comparing TCR nucleotide sequences with IMGT/GENE-DB human TR gene sequences. A later analysis assigned CDR3 sequences and most-parsimonious VDJ recombination scenarios with the TCRdist pipeline. In a later analysis, each TCR beta chain was defined by its CDR3 amino acid sequence together with its V-gene family, and reads without a unique V-gene family were excluded. A later analysis removed over 500 highly shared, low-generation-probability nucleotide sequences to deal with suspected cross-contamination and a sequencing artifact. A later analysis calculated a clonal expansion index for each public chain from normalized within-repertoire ranks of inferred template counts. A later analysis computed generation probabilities with a VDJ recombination model fitted to out-of-frame rearrangements, and checked the results against IGoR. In a later analysis, hypergeometric tests were used to score TCR-TCR, TCR-HLA and TCR-CMV co-occurrence, with a repertoire-size bias correction applied to TCR pairs. A later analysis estimated false discovery rates by permuting HLA or CMV assignments 20 times. In a later analysis, co-occurring TCRs were grouped using DBSCAN, and TCRdist sequence similarity was added for clustering within HLA-allele-positive subsets. Co-occurrence clustering excluded repertoires with fewer than 30,000 or more than 120,000 public chains, plus five with anomalous nucleotide sharing. The table comes from immuneACCESS by way of TCRdb, which keeps in-frame sequences with V and J called. Part of the clones is missing from these tables; in studies checked, under half for an unresolved V gene and the rest for unknown reasons. Clone size and the V and J calls come from that table; the DNA yielded D and trimming. Present in this sample are about 190,000 clones, 70% to 75% of which were seen just once. More than 4.5% of the sample goes to the ten largest clones.

These data are taken from a study of cytomegalovirus exposure and HLA in healthy donors (dated 2017 in TCRdb). As for the study more broadly: In an earlier analysis of some 610 of the donors, about 270 Gb of sequence data and roughly 100 million unique TCR beta sequences from roughly 180 million T cells were reported. The study was designed to test whether signatures of past pathogen exposure could be identified by cataloging public T cell receptors. Both class I and class II loci were covered by HLA typing, at four-digit resolution. Alongside the repertoire data, information on donor age, sex, ethnicity and CMV serostatus was compiled. The T cell repertoires of 666 subjects were profiled by immunosequencing and related to cytomegalovirus serostatus. A later genetic analysis took genome-wide SNP genotypes for about 65% of the roughly 670 donors and used that subset as a discovery cohort. Several DR-DQ haplotypes were treated as single units for association and clustering because of strong linkage in the cohort. Among the approximately 420 genotyped donors, more than 70% belonged to the genetic ancestry cluster associated with self-reported Caucasian donors. Typing coverage differed by locus: A, B, C, DRB1 and DQB1 were typed in about 620-630 donors, DQA1 in about 500, DPA1 in 600 to 610, and DPB1 in roughly 450. All discovery cohort repertoires had been generated using a single sequencing platform. An early release that covered about 600 HLA-typed donors contained approximately 300 gigabases of sequencing data and some 87 million unique TCR sequences. On average, roughly 240,000 unique TCR beta nucleotide sequences were sequenced per donor among 300 to 500 genotyped donors of the cohort, with 15% to 20% of those sequences being non-productive. To decide whether each TCR beta V gene segment behaved as functional or pseudogenic, an earlier analysis of approximately 620 of the donors relied on high-throughput TCR beta sequencing. The later analysis used no new phenotypic data to find candidate immune exposures, relying instead on TCR beta sequences and their occurrence across donors. A later analysis re-analyzed previously published TCR beta repertoires from several hundred donors and added high-resolution HLA genotyping to study TCR occurrence patterns. In addition to the first cohort of 666 subjects, a separate validation cohort of 100 to 150 different subjects was used. The study combined high-throughput TCR immunosequencing, statistical association of individual TCRs with disease status, and machine learning to predict cytomegalovirus infection status.

A distance of 9 bases separates the germline ends of V and J, which lose 4 bases and 2 bases respectively. Taken from cysteine to phenylalanine, the CDR3 has 13 residues. The read is trimmed to its CDR3 DNA, 39 bases read in frame from base 1. CDR1 SGHRS and CDR2 YFSETQ were looked up in the germline V gene. What the work shows at the level of the full study, not this receptor alone: In a later genetic analysis, a missense DCLRE1C variant was associated with V-gene and J-gene trimming of TCR beta chains, and the association was replicated in an independent cohort. This cohort had only TCR beta chains sequenced, and the lack of alpha or paired-chain data limited which features could be detected. Because some donors lacked HLA typing at each locus, the association tests relied only on the typed subset. Cytomegalovirus status was reported to be diagnosed by the classifier with high specificity and sensitivity in both the original and validation cohorts. A further reported finding was that TCR beta sequences accurately predicted the HLA-A and HLA-B alleles for most subjects in the first cohort. In vitro tests confirmed that three of the cytomegalovirus-associated TCR beta chains recognize cytomegalovirus antigens. Most TCR sequences were observed very rarely across donors, whereas some public TCRs were present in many individuals. A cluster of highly shared sequence variants was judged likely to be a technical artifact of the sequencing pipeline. Most CMV-associated TCR beta chains appeared to be HLA-restricted in a later analysis, and the HLA associations seemed to be driven largely by CMV exposure. A total of 164 TCR beta chains were listed by the study as associated with cytomegalovirus. Sequencing depth was assumed to be roughly uniform across donors in the presence/absence analyses, though that assumption may not hold. Specific HLA alleles were associated with 16,951 TCR beta sequences at a false discovery rate of 0.05 in a later analysis. For the cohort, immune exposure information was limited to CMV serostatus. Because the 87-base-pair reads could not distinguish some IMGT-functional V segments, including TRBV6-2 and TRBV6-3, those segments were excluded. In a later analysis, several top co-occurrence clusters were reported to appear linked to parvovirus B19, influenza, CMV and Epstein-Barr virus. Linkage disequilibrium might explain the correlated functional status among segregating V segments, but an unknown experimental factor could not be ruled out. A later genetic analysis reported fewer N-insertions in productive TCRs among donors in an Asian-associated ancestry cluster than the roughly 700-donor mean. A later analysis found that TCR association rates varied across HLA loci, with DRB1 alleles showing the most associated TCRs and HLA-C alleles the fewest. When HLA alleles, especially DR and DQ, strongly co-occurred, attributing TCR associations to individual alleles was difficult. A later analysis found that HLA-associated TCR beta chains were more clonally expanded and had lower generation probabilities than equally common non-associated chains. An earlier analysis of approximately 570 of the donors showed that most TCR beta V segments appeared in productive rearrangements either about 87% or about 30% of the time, which broadly matched IMGT annotations. It was suggested by the authors that the approach could potentially be generalized to other disease states and immunological phenotypes. The earlier analysis of nearly 600 of the donors excluded roughly 17 rarely observed V segments, including chromosome 9 orphons, because counts were too low.

The chain is made from TRBV5-1 and TRBJ1-1, with the D gene call left open. This TCR was sampled from a man aged 25 to 40 in good health and CMV-seropositive. Input material: PBMCs. The DNA sequence is TGCGCCAGCAGCGTTGTGACAAACACTGAAGCTTTCTTT. Its protein is CASSVVTNTEAFF.